This T cell receptor (beta chain) was sequenced for a study of blood T cell repertoires in COVID-19. Looking at the study overall: There were acute and convalescent COVID-19 samples, and they came from the United States, Italy and Spain. The cDNA or gDNA used as material had been derived from T cells, B-cell-depleted T cells, or PBMCs.

J lost 12 bases, V lost 6 bases, and 11 bases had no gene match. In germline, CDR1 is MNHEY, CDR2 SVGAGI. The CDR3 totals 14 residues. The repertoire was sequenced with immunoSEQ multiplex PCR; TCRdb's copy has only in-frame clones and lacks some. The table has 72,000 or so clones, approximately 88% seen once. The material sequenced was peripheral blood. The V gene is TRBV6-5, the J gene TRBJ2-7; the match to TRBD2 covers 13 bases. The receptor was derived from a man aged 45 to 65 with active COVID-19. The CDR3 spells CASSPTSGGPRGYF. The DNA for the CDR3 is TGTGCCAGCAGCCCGACTAGCGGGGGGCCCCGAGGGTACTTC.